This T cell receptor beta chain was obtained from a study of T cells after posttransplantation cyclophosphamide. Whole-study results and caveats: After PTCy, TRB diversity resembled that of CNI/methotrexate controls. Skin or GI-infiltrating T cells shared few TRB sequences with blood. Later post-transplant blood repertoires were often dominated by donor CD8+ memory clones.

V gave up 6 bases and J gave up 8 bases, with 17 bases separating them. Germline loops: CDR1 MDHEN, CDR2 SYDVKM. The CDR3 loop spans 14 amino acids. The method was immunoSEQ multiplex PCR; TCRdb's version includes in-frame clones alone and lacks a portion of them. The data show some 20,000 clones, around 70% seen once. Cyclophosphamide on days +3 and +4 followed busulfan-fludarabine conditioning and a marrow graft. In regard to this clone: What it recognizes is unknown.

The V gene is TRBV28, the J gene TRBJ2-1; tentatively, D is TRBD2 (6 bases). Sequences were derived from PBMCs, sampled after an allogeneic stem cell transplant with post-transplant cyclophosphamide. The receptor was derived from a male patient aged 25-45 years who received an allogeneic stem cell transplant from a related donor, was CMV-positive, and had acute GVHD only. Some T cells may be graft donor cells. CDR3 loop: CASSLLGTHHEQFF. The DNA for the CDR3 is TGTGCCAGCAGCCTACTCGGGACTCACCATGAGCAGTTCTTC. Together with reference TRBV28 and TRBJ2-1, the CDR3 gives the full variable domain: DVKVTQSSRYLVKRTGEKVFLECVQDMDHENMFWYRQDPGLGLRLIYFSYDVKMKEKGDIPEGYSVSREKKERFSLILESASTNQTSMYLCASSLLGTHHEQFFGPGTRLTVL.